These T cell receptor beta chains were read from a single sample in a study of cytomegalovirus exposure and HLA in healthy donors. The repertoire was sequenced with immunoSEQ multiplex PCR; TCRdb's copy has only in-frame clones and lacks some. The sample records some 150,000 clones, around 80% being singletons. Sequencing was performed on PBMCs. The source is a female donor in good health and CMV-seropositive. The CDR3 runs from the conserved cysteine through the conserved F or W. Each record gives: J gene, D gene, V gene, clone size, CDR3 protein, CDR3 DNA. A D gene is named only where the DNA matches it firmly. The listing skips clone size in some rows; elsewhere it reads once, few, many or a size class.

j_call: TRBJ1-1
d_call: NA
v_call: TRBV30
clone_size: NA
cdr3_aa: CAWSVQMNTEAFF
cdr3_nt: TGTGCCTGGAGTGTACAAATGAACACTGAAGCTTTCTTT

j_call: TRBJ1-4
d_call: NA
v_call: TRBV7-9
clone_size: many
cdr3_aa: CASAPARTNEKLFF
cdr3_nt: TGTGCCAGCGCCCCGGCGAGGACTAATGAAAAACTGTTTTTT

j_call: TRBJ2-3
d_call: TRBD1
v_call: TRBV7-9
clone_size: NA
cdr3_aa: CASSPQGDTQYF
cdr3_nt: TGTGCCAGCAGCCCACAGGGGGATACGCAGTATTTT

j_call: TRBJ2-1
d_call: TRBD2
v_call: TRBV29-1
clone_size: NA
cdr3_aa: CSVPGLAFKDEQFF
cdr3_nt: TGCAGCGTACCCGGACTAGCGTTTAAAGATGAGCAGTTCTTC

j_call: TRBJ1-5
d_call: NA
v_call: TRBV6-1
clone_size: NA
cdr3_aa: CASSEVLMAGKVEPQHF
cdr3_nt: TGTGCCAGCAGTGAAGTCCTTATGGCAGGGAAGGTGGAGCCCCAGCATTTT

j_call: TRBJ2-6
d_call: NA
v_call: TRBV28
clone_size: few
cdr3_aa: CASSLGRGGANVLTF
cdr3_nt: TGTGCCAGCAGTTTAGGCCGAGGGGGGGCCAACGTCCTGACTTTC

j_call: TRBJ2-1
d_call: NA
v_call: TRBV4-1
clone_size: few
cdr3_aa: CASSQALLGLGYNEQFF
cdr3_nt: TGCGCCAGCAGCCAAGCCCTACTGGGACTGGGATACAATGAGCAGTTCTTC

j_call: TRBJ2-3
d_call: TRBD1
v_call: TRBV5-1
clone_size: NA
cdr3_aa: CASTPGTATDTQYF
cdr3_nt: TGCGCCAGCACCCCCGGGACAGCAACAGATACGCAGTATTTT

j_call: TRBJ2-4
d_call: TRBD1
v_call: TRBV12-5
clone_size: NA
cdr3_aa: CASGFGQGPSKNIQYF
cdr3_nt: TGTGCTAGTGGTTTCGGACAGGGGCCAAGTAAAAACATTCAGTACTTC

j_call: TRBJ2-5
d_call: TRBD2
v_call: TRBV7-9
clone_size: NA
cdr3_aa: CASSSGLAGVETQYF
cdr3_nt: TGTGCCAGCAGCTCAGGACTAGCGGGAGTGGAGACCCAGTACTTC

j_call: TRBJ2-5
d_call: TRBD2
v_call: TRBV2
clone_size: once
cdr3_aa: CASSVGTSVREETQYF
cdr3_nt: TGTGCCAGCAGTGTTGGGACTAGCGTTAGAGAAGAGACCCAGTACTTC

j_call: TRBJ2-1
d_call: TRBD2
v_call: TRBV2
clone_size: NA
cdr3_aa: CASRGLDLMFF
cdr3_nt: TGTGCCAGCAGAGGACTAGACCTAATGTTCTTC

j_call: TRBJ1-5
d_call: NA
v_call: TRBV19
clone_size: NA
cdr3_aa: CASSMARGRQPQHF
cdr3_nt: TGTGCCAGTAGTATGGCCAGGGGTCGTCAGCCCCAGCATTTT

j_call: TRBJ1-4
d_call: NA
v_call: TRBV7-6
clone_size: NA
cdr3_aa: CASSPGGALSEKLFF
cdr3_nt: TGTGCCAGCAGCCCGGGGGGGGCGCTTAGTGAAAAACTGTTTTTT

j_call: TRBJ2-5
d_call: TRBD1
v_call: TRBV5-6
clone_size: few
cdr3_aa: CASSLAIDRGDEETQYF
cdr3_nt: TGTGCCAGCAGCTTGGCCATCGACAGGGGGGACGAAGAGACCCAGTACTTC

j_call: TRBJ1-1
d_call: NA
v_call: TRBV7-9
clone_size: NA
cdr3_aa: CASSPRVNTEAFF
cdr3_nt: TGTGCCAGCAGCCCCAGGGTGAACACTGAAGCTTTCTTT

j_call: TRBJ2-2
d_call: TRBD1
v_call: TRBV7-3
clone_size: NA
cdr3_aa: CASSLIVGQGSTGELFF
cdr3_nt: TGTGCCAGCAGCTTAATCGTGGGACAGGGGAGCACCGGGGAGCTGTTTTTT

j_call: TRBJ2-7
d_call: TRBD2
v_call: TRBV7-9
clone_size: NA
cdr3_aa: CASSLTPLAGGPDEQYF
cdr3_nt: TGTGCCAGCAGCCTTACCCCCCTAGCGGGAGGGCCCGACGAGCAGTACTTC

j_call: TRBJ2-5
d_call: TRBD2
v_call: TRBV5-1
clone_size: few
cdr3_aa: CASSNGGFGETQYF
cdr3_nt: TGCGCCAGCAGTAACGGGGGGTTTGGCGAGACCCAGTACTTC

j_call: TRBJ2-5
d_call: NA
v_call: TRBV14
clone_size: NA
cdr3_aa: CASSQGGSSRSTQETQYF
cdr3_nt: TGTGCCAGCAGCCAGGGGGGATCTTCTAGATCGACCCAAGAGACCCAGTACTTC

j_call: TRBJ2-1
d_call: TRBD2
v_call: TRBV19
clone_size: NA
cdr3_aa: CASNSGTSGGRGEQFF
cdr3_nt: TGTGCCAGCAACTCCGGGACTAGCGGGGGAAGGGGTGAGCAGTTCTTC

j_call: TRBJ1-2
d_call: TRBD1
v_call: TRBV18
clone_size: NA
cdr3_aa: CASSPTSRTGGDGYTF
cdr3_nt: TGTGCCAGCTCACCGACTTCTAGGACAGGGGGAGATGGCTACACCTTC

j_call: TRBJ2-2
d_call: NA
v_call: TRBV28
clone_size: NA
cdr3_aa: CASRRQSNTGELFF
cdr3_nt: TGTGCCAGCAGGAGACAGTCGAACACCGGGGAGCTGTTTTTT

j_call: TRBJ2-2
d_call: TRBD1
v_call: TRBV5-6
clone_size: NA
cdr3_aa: CASSLGDRNTGELFF
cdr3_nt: TGTGCCAGCAGCTTGGGGGACAGGAACACCGGGGAGCTGTTTTTT

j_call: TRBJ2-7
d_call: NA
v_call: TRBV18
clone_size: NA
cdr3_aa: CASSPRRQTIYEQYF
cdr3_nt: TGTGCCAGCTCACCACGACGACAGACGATATACGAGCAGTACTTC

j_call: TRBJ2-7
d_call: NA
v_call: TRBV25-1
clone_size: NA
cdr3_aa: CASSEGRSGQYF
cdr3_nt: TGTGCCAGCAGTGAAGGGCGATCAGGGCAGTACTTC

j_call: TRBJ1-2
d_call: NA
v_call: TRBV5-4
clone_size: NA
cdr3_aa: CASSPNSPSPYGYTF
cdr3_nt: TGTGCCAGCAGCCCTAATTCCCCAAGCCCCTATGGCTACACCTTC

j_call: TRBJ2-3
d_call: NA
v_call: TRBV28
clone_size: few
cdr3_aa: CASSTGTPTDTQYF
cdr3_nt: TGTGCCAGCTCTACCGGGACACCCACAGATACGCAGTATTTT

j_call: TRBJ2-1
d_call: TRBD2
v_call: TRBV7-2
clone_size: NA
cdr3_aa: CASSFGTSGNEQFF
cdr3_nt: TGTGCCAGCAGCTTCGGGACTAGCGGCAATGAGCAGTTCTTC

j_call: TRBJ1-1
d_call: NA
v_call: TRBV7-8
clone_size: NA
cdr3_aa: CASTRPRAGNEAFF
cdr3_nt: TGTGCCAGCACCCGACCTCGGGCGGGAAATGAAGCTTTCTTT

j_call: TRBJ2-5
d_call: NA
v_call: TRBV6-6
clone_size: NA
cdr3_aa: CASSYGVGRGETQYF
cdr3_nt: TGTGCCAGCAGTTACGGTGTCGGCAGGGGCGAGACCCAGTACTTC

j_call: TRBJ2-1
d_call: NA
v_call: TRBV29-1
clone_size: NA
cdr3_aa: CSVESAQASSYNEQFF
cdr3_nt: TGCAGCGTTGAATCAGCACAGGCAAGCTCCTACAATGAGCAGTTCTTC

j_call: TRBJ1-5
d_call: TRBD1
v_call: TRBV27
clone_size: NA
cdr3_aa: CASSFLGQNQPQHF
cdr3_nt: TGTGCCAGCAGTTTTTTGGGACAGAATCAGCCCCAGCATTTT

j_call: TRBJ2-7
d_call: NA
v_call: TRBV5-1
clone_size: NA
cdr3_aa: CASSSQTGGPYEQYF
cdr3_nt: TGCGCCAGCAGCTCCCAGACAGGCGGCCCCTACGAGCAGTACTTC

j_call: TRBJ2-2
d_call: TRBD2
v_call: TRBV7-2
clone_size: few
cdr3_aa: CASSLVAGDWTGELFF
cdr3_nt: TGTGCCAGCAGCTTAGTGGCGGGAGATTGGACCGGGGAGCTGTTTTTT

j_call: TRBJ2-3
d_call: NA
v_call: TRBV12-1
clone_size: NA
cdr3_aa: CASSFAVGTSGRALTDTQYF
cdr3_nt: NA

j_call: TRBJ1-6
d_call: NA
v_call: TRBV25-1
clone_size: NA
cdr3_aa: CASSSDRSNSPLHF
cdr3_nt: TGTGCCAGCAGTTCCGACAGGTCAAATTCACCCCTCCACTTT

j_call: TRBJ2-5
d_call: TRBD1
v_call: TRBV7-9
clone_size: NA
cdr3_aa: CASSSFTGDRETQYF
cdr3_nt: TGTGCCAGCAGCTCCTTCACAGGGGATCGAGAGACCCAGTACTTC

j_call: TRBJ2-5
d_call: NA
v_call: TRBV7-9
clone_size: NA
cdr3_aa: CSSSFSRETQYF
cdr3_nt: TGTTCCAGCAGCTTCTCGAGGGAGACCCAGTACTTC

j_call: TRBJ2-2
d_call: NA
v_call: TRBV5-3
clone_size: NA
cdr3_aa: CARSLFQGHSTGELFF
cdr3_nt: TGTGCCAGAAGCTTGTTTCAGGGGCACTCCACCGGGGAGCTGTTTTTT

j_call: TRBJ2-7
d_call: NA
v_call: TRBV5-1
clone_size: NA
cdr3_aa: CASSLGAYEQYF
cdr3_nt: TGCGCCAGCAGCTTAGGGGCCTACGAGCAGTACTTC

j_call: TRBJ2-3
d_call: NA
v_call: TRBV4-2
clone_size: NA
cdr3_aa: CASSQEPGHPSGTDTQYF
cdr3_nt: TGTGCCAGCAGCCAGGAGCCGGGACACCCTTCGGGCACAGATACGCAGTATTTT

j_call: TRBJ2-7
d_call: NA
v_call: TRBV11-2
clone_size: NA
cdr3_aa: CASSPGQSYEQYF
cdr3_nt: TGTGCCAGCAGCCCAGGACAGTCCTACGAGCAGTACTTC

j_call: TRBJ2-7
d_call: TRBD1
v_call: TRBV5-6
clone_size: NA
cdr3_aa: CASSRGQGYEQYF
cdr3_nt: TGTGCCAGCAGCAGGGGACAGGGCTACGAGCAGTACTTC